The 30 T cell receptor beta chains in this list originate from one sample, sequenced in a study of beta chain features in type 1 diabetes (dated by TCRdb to about 2018). The library was prepared using the immunoSEQ multiplex PCR assay. The entire isolated RNA was reverse transcribed using the High Capacity cDNA Reverse Transcription Kit, and thus expressed TCRB transcripts were sequenced. TCRdb mirrors the immuneACCESS table, restricted to in-frame sequences. Some clones are absent from its copies; in checked studies, under half trace to an unresolved V gene, and the reason for the others is unknown. The sample includes around 300,000 clones, with 9.5% to 11% observed a single time. Of the sample, 0.015% to 0.02% falls within the top ten clones. Sample: naive CD4+ T cells from blood. In the paper's terms, the cell subset or site label means: true naive CD4+ T cells. These receptors were obtained from a woman younger than 45 in good health.

In its sample, this clone was seen a few times. The V call is TRBV7-8, the J call TRBJ2-5; D remains unclear. Germline-derived CDR1 and CDR2 are SGHVS and FQNEAQ. The CDR3 has 12 residues. Trimming stripped 5 bases from V and 4 bases from J, with 8 bases between. CDR3 amino acids: CASSQTLETQYF. The DNA for the CDR3 is TGTGCCAGCAGCCAAACATTAGAGACCCAGTACTTC.

The V call is TRBV4-3, the J call TRBJ2-2; possibly TRBD2 for D (5 bases). Germline CDR1 is LGHNA and CDR2 is YSLEER. The CDR3 totals 14 residues. The V and J ends lost 3 bases and 7 bases respectively, with 12 bases between them. The DNA of the CDR3 is TGCGCCAGCAGCCATGGCGAGGGCGTCGGGGAGCTGTTTTTT. Protein sequence: CASSHGEGVGELFF.

The chain joins TRBV7-2 to TRBJ2-5; 11 bases match TRBD2. Germline trimming cut 5 bases from V and 4 bases from J; bases unmatched to any gene: 6. The CDR3 spans 15 residues. CDR1 is SGHTA and CDR2 is FQGNSA in the germline V gene. Here the CDR3 DNA reads TGTGCCAGCAGCCGTAGCGGGAGGGCCGGAGAGACCCAGTACTTC. It specifies CASSRSGRAGETQYF.

This clone was detected a few times. The V and J genes are TRBV14 and TRBJ2-5; D may be TRBD2 (5 bases). V lost 4 bases and J 1 base, leaving 10 bases between the germline ends. This CDR3 contains 14 residues. The germline V gene has CDR1 SGHDN and CDR2 FVKESK. CDR3 loop: CASSPDGVQETQYF. The CDR3 coding sequence is TGTGCCAGCAGCCCGGACGGGGTCCAAGAGACCCAGTACTTC.

This chain links TRBV6-5 with TRBJ2-1; the D gene is possibly TRBD2 (6 bases). Per germline, CDR1 MNHEY and CDR2 SVGAGI. The CDR3 length is 15 residues. The V end was cut by 2 bases, the J end by 5 bases, with 13 bases between. The CDR3 DNA sequence: TGTGCCAGCAGTTACGGTGCGGGAAGAGACAATGAGCAGTTCTTC. Translation gives CASSYGAGRDNEQFF.

This clone has just a few counts. This chain links TRBV5-1 with TRBJ1-5; D is unresolved. From germline, CDR1 is SGHRS and CDR2 YFSETQ. The CDR3 covers 14 residues. The germline V and J ends were trimmed by 4 bases and 4 bases, with 12 bases remaining between them. The CDR3 DNA reads as TGCGCCAGCAGCGTGGACGGGGTTAATCAGCCCCAGCATTTT. Encoded protein: CASSVDGVNQPQHF. The entire variable domain, with the rest obtained from reference TRBV5-1 and TRBJ1-5, is as follows: KAGVTQTPRYLIKTRGQQVTLSCSPISGHRSVSWYQQTPGQGLQFLFEYFSETQRNKGNFPGRFSGRQFSNSRSEMNVSTLELGDSALYLCASSVDGVNQPQHFGDGTRLSIL.

The V call is TRBV27, the J call TRBJ2-6; D possibly corresponds to TRBD2 (5 bases). Deletions cut 4 bases from V and 9 bases from J, with 13 bases between. The CDR3 runs to 14 residues. Per the germline V gene, CDR1 is MNHEY and CDR2 is SMNVEV (reference sequence). The CDR3 sequence is CASSSSGTVNVLTF. The CDR3 DNA follows: TGTGCCAGCAGTTCCTCGGGAACAGTCAACGTCCTGACTTTC.

This clone was seen only a few times. The J gene is TRBJ2-5, the V gene TRBV10-3; 12 bases line up with TRBD2. Losses at the gene ends were 4 bases for V and 5 bases for J; bases not matched to a gene: 2. Germline CDR1 is ENHRY and CDR2 is SYGVKD. CDR3 size: 14 residues. The CDR3 coding sequence is TGTGCCATCAGTGGACTAGCGGGAGTGGAGACCCAGTACTTC. It is translated as CAISGLAGVETQYF.

The chain combines TRBV18 with TRBJ2-7; D gene ambiguous. Trimming removed 3 bases from V and 5 bases from J, with 14 bases in between. The CDR3 totals 14 residues. Looked up from germline, CDR1 is KGHSH and CDR2 is LQKENI. In nucleotides, the CDR3 is TGTGCCAGCTCACCTCCGAACGGGTTCGACGAGCAGTACTTC. This encodes CASSPPNGFDEQYF.

This chain joins TRBV9 and TRBJ2-3; TRBD2 aligns across 8 bases. The ends lost 1 base at V and 2 bases at J; junction bases unmatched: 15. The CDR3 loop spans 19 amino acids. Germline assignment: CDR1 SGDLS and CDR2 YYNGEE. CDR3 in amino acids: CASSVSGRRTSYSTDTQYF. For the CDR3, the DNA is TGTGCCAGCAGCGTATCGGGACGGAGGACTAGCTATTCCACAGATACGCAGTATTTT.

This clone was counted a few times. CDR3 sequence reads: CASSQDPLAGGDNNEQFF. The CDR3 DNA follows: TGTGCCAGCAGCCAAGACCCACTTGCGGGAGGCGATAACAATGAGCAGTTCTTC. The chain carries TRBV4-2 and TRBJ2-1; the match to TRBD2 covers 8 bases. Germline CDR1 reads LGHNA; CDR2 reads YNFKEQ. The V gene end was trimmed by 0 bases and the J gene end by 5 bases; junction bases not matched to a gene: 12. This CDR3 comprises 18 residues.

The J gene is TRBJ2-5, the V gene TRBV9; unclear D gene. With 4 bases removed from V and 3 bases from J, the gap between germline ends came to 10 bases. CDR3 length equals 13 residues. Germline CDR1 and CDR2: SGDLS and YYNGEE. In DNA, the CDR3 is TGTGCCAGCAGCCTCTTCGGAGAAGAGACCCAGTACTTC. This gives the protein CASSLFGEETQYF.

This chain connects TRBV28 to TRBJ2-4, with 8 bases aligning to TRBD1. Germline V gene sequence: CDR1 MDHEN, CDR2 SYDVKM. V was clipped by 5 bases and J by 3 bases; unmatched bases: 6. The CDR3 runs 15 residues. Here the CDR3 DNA reads TGTGCCAGCAGTATACCACAGGGGGACAAAAACATTCAGTACTTC. This translates into CASSIPQGDKNIQYF. Looking up the rest from reference TRBV28 and TRBJ2-4 gives the full variable domain: DVKVTQSSRYLVKRTGEKVFLECVQDMDHENMFWYRQDPGLGLRLIYFSYDVKMKEKGDIPEGYSVSREKKERFSLILESASTNQTSMYLCASSIPQGDKNIQYFGAGTRLSVL.

This clone has more than one count but fewer than ten. The genes are TRBV18 and TRBJ2-7, with D perhaps matching TRBD1 (5 bases). The CDR3 length is 14 residues. The V end lost 0 bases, the J end lost 2 bases, and 8 bases lay between the germline ends. Germline-derived CDR1 and CDR2 are KGHSH and LQKENI. The CDR3 protein is CASSPPDTTYEQYF. The CDR3 bases are TGTGCCAGCTCACCACCGGACACGACCTACGAGCAGTACTTC. The full variable domain, rest sourced from reference TRBV18 and TRBJ2-7, is NAGVMQNPRHLVRRRGQEARLRCSPMKGHSHVYWYRQLPEEGLKFMVYLQKENIIDESGMPKERFSAEFPKEGPSILRIQQVVRGDSAAYFCASSPPDTTYEQYFGPGTRLTVT.

About this clone: One end of the junction fails to match germline, which may point to a read error. The rearrangement links TRBV5-6 to TRBJ1-4, with TRBD1 identical over 11 bases. Germline V gene sequence: CDR1 SGHDT, CDR2 YYEEEE. CDR3 length: 11 amino acids. Here the CDR3 reads CASSRGQGASF. CDR3 coding DNA: TGTGCCAGCAGCCGTGGACAGGGGGCCTCTTTT. The whole variable domain, remainder taken from reference TRBV5-6 and TRBJ1-4, is DAGVTQSPTHLIKTRGQQVTLRCSPKSGHDTVSWYQQALGQGPQFIFQYYEEEERQRGNFPDRFSGHQFPNYSSELNVNALLLGDSALYLCASSRGQGASFGSGTQLSVL.

In DNA form, the CDR3 reads TGTGCCAGCAGCGGAGGACAGGGACCCTACAATGAGCAGTTCTTC. As protein: CASSGGQGPYNEQFF. The V gene is TRBV5-4, the J gene TRBJ2-1; 8 nucleotides line up with TRBD1. The CDR3 is 15 residues long. The junction had 5 bases not matched to a gene; V was cut back by 4 bases and J by 2 bases. The germline gives CDR1 SGHNT, CDR2 YYREEE (reference sequence).

The V and J genes are TRBV7-2 and TRBJ2-2; 8 bases are shared with TRBD1. This CDR3 is built from 14 residues. CDR1 and CDR2 (germline): SGHTA, FQGNSA. J lost 8 bases, V lost 1 base, and 3 bases had no gene match. The CDR3 is CASSLDRGKGELFF. In DNA form, the CDR3 reads TGTGCCAGCAGCTTAGACAGGGGGAAAGGGGAGCTGTTTTTT.

This chain connects TRBV6-5 to TRBJ2-3, with 12 bases fitting TRBD2. The germline gives CDR1 MNHEY, CDR2 SVGAGI. V gave up 2 bases and J gave up 0 bases; unmatched junction bases: 0. This CDR3 contains 16 residues. CDR3 nucleotides: TGTGCCAGCAGTTACCTAGCGGGAGGGAGCACAGATACGCAGTATTTT. Its translation: CASSYLAGGSTDTQYF.

This clone was seen a few times. The rearrangement joins TRBV7-2 to TRBJ2-1; D might be TRBD2 (6 bases). This CDR3 region has 17 residues. The V gene lost 4 bases and the J gene lost 3 bases, with 19 bases spanning the gap. Germline V lookup: CDR1 SGHTA, CDR2 FQGNSA. The chain's CDR3 is CASSSKSTSKFYNEQFF. The CDR3, as DNA: TGTGCCAGCAGCTCAAAGTCGACTAGTAAATTCTACAATGAGCAGTTCTTC.

The sample holds a few counts of this clone. V is TRBV30 and J is TRBJ1-2; D gene ambiguous. CDR3 length: 12 amino acids. Germline V CDR1 and CDR2: GTSNPN, SVGIG (reference sequence). V dropped 3 bases and J dropped 0 bases, with 5 bases sitting between them. The CDR3 DNA reads as TGTGCCTGGAGCGAGACTAACTATGGCTACACCTTC. Its protein product is CAWSETNYGYTF.

This chain's CDR3 is CATTSGLSYNEQFF. The CDR3 DNA is TGTGCCACCACTAGCGGACTCTCCTACAATGAGCAGTTCTTC. This chain links TRBV15 with TRBJ2-1; 7 nucleotides align to TRBD2. The V segment lost 7 bases and the J segment 0 bases; nucleotides outside the gene matches: 3. This CDR3 has 14 residues. Per the germline V gene, CDR1 is LNHNV and CDR2 is YYDKDF (reference sequence).

This clone was seen more than once but under ten times. The V and J genes are TRBV30 and TRBJ2-1; the D is unclear. V shed 2 bases and J shed 0 bases, with 11 bases lying between them. The CDR3 covers 15 residues. Germline V gene lookup returns CDR1 GTSNPN and CDR2 SVGIG (reference sequence). This chain's CDR3 is CAWSPEFFSYNEQFF. The CDR3 bases are TGTGCCTGGAGTCCAGAATTTTTCTCCTACAATGAGCAGTTCTTC. Looking up the rest from reference TRBV30 and TRBJ2-1 gives the full variable domain: SQTIHQWPATLVQPVGSPLSLECTVEGTSNPNLYWYRQAAGRGLQLLFYSVGIGQISSEVPQNLSASRPQDRQFILSSKKLLLSDSGFYLCAWSPEFFSYNEQFFGPGTRLTVL.

The chain links TRBV7-8 to TRBJ2-5, with TRBD2 as a possible D gene (6 bases). V was cut by 0 bases and J by 1 base, with 12 bases left in between. Per germline, CDR1 SGHVS and CDR2 FQNEAQ. The CDR3 runs 16 residues. The CDR3, as DNA: TGTGCCAGCAGCTTAGCGGTAGCGGAAGCCCAAGAGACCCAGTACTTC. Translating it yields CASSLAVAEAQETQYF. Full variable domain (rest looked up from reference TRBV7-8 and TRBJ2-5): GAGVSQSPRYKVAKRGQDVALRCDPISGHVSLFWYQQALGQGPEFLTYFQNEAQLDKSGLPSDRFFAERPEGSVSTLKIQRTQQEDSAVYLCASSLAVAEAQETQYFGPGTRLLVL.

The V call is TRBV7-9, the J call TRBJ1-2; no clear D gene. Germline V gene lookup returns CDR1 SEHNR and CDR2 FQNEAQ (reference sequence). The CDR3 is 13 residues long. V was pared by 1 base and J by 8 bases, with 11 bases between. In DNA, the CDR3 is TGTGCCAGCAGCTTAGAGGACTTGAGGGGCTACACCTTC. Translating it yields CASSLEDLRGYTF. The full variable domain, its missing parts supplied by reference TRBV7-9 and TRBJ1-2, is DTGVSQNPRHKITKRGQNVTFRCDPISEHNRLYWYRQTLGQGPEFLTYFQNEAQLEKSRLLSDRFSAERPKGSFSTLEIQRTEQGDSAMYLCASSLEDLRGYTFGSGTRLTVV.

This clone was found a few times. J is TRBJ2-1 and V is TRBV6-5; 9 nucleotides agree with TRBD1. The CDR3 length is 15 residues. Germline V lookup: CDR1 MNHEY, CDR2 SVGAGI. The V segment lost 6 bases and the J segment 7 bases; nucleotides outside the gene matches: 10. Here the CDR3 reads CASSPGTGNGNEQFF. The CDR3 DNA reads as TGTGCCAGCAGCCCCGGGACAGGGAACGGGAATGAGCAGTTCTTC.

The J gene is TRBJ2-1, the V gene TRBV5-1; D is ambiguous. This CDR3 is 16 amino acids long. Deletions cut 0 bases from V and 5 bases from J, with 15 bases between. The germline CDR1 and CDR2 sequences are SGHRS and YFSETQ. The CDR3 coding sequence is TGCGCCAGCAGCTTGGACTTGGCGGCTACCCACAATGAGCAGTTCTTC. Its protein product is CASSLDLAATHNEQFF.

This clone came up a few times. The chain joins TRBV7-2 to TRBJ2-1; 7 bases are shared with TRBD2. Germline CDR1 and CDR2: SGHTA and FQGNSA. V lost 4 bases to trimming and J lost 7 bases; unmatched junction nucleotides: 13. This CDR3 is built from 16 residues. CDR3 DNA: TGTGCCAGCAGCTCAGGCAGCGGCGGGAGTGCGAATGAGCAGTTCTTC. Translation gives CASSSGSGGSANEQFF.

The chain carries TRBV5-6 and TRBJ2-3; D perhaps matches TRBD1 (5 bases). This CDR3 spans 16 amino acids. Germline CDR1 is SGHDT and CDR2 is YYEEEE. The germline V and J ends were trimmed by 0 bases and 6 bases, with 17 bases remaining between them. Here the CDR3 reads CASSLVGAAPPDTQYF. The CDR3 DNA is TGTGCCAGCAGCTTGGTTGGGGCAGCCCCACCGGATACGCAGTATTTT.

The rearrangement joins TRBV28 to TRBJ2-2; TRBD1 matches 9 bases. Germline V CDR1 and CDR2: MDHEN, SYDVKM. V trimming: 6 bases; J trimming: 6 bases; junction bases outside the gene matches: 8. CDR3 length equals 15 residues. The CDR3 is CASSPGTGKSGELFF. Written as DNA, the CDR3 is TGTGCCAGCAGCCCCGGGACAGGGAAGTCCGGGGAGCTGTTTTTT.

This clone was found a few times. The V call is TRBV18, the J call TRBJ2-7, with TRBD2 identical over 12 bases. Germline lookup yields CDR1 KGHSH and CDR2 LQKENI. J gave up 5 bases and V 0 bases, and 11 bases lay outside the gene matches. The CDR3 has 18 amino acids. CDR3 residues: CASSPPGILAGGPHEQYF. In nucleotides, the CDR3 is TGTGCCAGCTCACCACCAGGGATCCTAGCGGGAGGGCCCCACGAGCAGTACTTC. Looking up the rest from reference TRBV18 and TRBJ2-7 gives the full variable domain: NAGVMQNPRHLVRRRGQEARLRCSPMKGHSHVYWYRQLPEEGLKFMVYLQKENIIDESGMPKERFSAEFPKEGPSILRIQQVVRGDSAAYFCASSPPGILAGGPHEQYFGPGTRLTVT.